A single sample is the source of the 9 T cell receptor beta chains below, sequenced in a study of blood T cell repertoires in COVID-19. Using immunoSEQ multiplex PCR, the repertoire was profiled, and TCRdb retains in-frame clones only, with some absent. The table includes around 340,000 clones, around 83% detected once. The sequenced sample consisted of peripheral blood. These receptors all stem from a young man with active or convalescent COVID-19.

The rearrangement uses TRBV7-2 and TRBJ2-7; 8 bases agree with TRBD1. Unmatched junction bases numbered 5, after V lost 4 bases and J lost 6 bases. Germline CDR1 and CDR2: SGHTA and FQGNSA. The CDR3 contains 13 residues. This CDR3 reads CASSSGTGGEQYF. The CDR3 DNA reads TGTGCCAGCAGCTCCGGGACAGGTGGCGAGCAGTACTTC. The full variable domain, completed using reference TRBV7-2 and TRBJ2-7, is GAGVSQSPSNKVTEKGKDVELRCDPISGHTALYWYRQSLGQGLEFLIYFQGNSAPDKSGLPSDRFSAERTGGSVSTLTIQRTQQEDSAVYLCASSSGTGGEQYFGPGTRLTVT.

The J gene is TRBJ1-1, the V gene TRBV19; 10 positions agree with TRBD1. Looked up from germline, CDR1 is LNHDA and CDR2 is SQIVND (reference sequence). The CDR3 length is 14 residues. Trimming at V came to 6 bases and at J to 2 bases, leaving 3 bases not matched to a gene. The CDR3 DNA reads TGTGCCAGTAGGGAGACAGGGGGCAACACTGAAGCTTTCTTT. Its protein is CASRETGGNTEAFF.

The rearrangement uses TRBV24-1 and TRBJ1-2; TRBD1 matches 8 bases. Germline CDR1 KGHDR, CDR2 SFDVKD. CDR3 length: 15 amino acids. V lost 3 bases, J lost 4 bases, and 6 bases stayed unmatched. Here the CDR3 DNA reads TGTGCCACCAGTGATGAGACAGGGGAGAGCTATGGCTACACCTTC. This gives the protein CATSDETGESYGYTF.

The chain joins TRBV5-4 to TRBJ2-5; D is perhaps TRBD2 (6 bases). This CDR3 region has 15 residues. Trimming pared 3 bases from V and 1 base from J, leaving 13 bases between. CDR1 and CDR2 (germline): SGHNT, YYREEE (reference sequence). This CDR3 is CASSSGPAGQETQYF. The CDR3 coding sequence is TGTGCCAGCAGCTCGGGCCCAGCGGGCCAAGAGACCCAGTACTTC.

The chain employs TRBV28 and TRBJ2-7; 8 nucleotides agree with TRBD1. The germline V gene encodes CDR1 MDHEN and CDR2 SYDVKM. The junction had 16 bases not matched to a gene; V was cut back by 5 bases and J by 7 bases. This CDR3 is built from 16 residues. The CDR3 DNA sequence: TGTGCCAGCAGTCCCCTCGGGACAGGTGAACTGGGGGAGCAGTACTTC. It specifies CASSPLGTGELGEQYF.

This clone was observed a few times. The CDR3 coding sequence is TGCGCCAGCAGCCAAGACAGGTCCACTGAAGCTTTCTTT. Its translation is CASSQDRSTEAFF. The V and J genes are TRBV4-3 and TRBJ1-1; D is undetermined. This CDR3 is 13 amino acids long. From germline, CDR1 is LGHNA and CDR2 YSLEER. Trimming pared 0 bases from V and 4 bases from J, leaving 6 bases between.

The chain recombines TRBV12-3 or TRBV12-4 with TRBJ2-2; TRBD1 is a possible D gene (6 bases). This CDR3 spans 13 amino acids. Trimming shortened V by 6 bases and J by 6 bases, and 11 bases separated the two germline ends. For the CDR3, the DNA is TGTGCCAGCAGGAGGACAGAGGCCGGGGAGCTGTTTTTT. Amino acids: CASRRTEAGELFF.

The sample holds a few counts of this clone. The CDR3 loop reads CASSLRDYYSNQPQHF. The CDR3 DNA reads as TGTGCCAGCAGCCTCCGGGACTATTATAGCAATCAGCCCCAGCATTTT. This chain connects TRBV28 to TRBJ1-5; possible D gene TRBD1, 5 bases. The CDR3 is 16 residues long. Between the trimmed V and J ends, which lost 6 bases and 0 bases, there was a span of 15 bases. Germline CDR1 is MDHEN and CDR2 is SYDVKM.

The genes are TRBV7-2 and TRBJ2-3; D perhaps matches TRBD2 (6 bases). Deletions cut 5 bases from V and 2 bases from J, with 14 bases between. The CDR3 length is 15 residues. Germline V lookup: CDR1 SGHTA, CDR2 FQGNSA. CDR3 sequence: CASSPEDYFTDTQYF. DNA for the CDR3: TGTGCCAGCAGCCCAGAGGACTATTTCACAGATACGCAGTATTTT.